This T cell receptor (beta chain) was found in a study of shared clonotypes between healthy human individuals. Per the original methods: ImmunoSEQ only sent back junction sequences with no quality scores, so filtering was done differently. Clones were sequenced by immunoSEQ multiplex PCR, and TCRdb holds only the in-frame ones, with some missing. V and J calls and clone size come straight from that table; D and trimming were deduced from the DNA. The sample holds some 2,100,000 clones, about 92% seen once. V lost 7 bases to trimming and J lost 7 bases; unmatched junction nucleotides: 12. The CDR3 consists of 15 residues. Germline CDR1 LNHDA, CDR2 SQIVND (reference sequence). Note on this clone: The antigen remains unidentified.

Overall study findings and caveats: The donor pool, a small one, limited the genetic and exposure-history diversity represented.

Naive-designated CD8 cells lacked CD45RO, were positively enriched for CCR7, and omitted terminally differentiated effector memory CD45RA+ cells. The chain links TRBV19 to TRBJ1-5; 8 nucleotides agree with TRBD1. The sequenced sample consisted of naive CD8+ T cells from PBMCs. The receptor's source is a young man in good health. Some clones in this sample may be carry-over from other donors' samples. Here the CDR3 DNA reads TGTGCCAGTAAGCTCACGGACAGGGCGAGGCAGCCCCAGCATTTT. Protein: CASKLTDRARQPQHF.